These 32 T cell receptor beta chains came from one sample sequenced in a study of Ad26.COV2.S vaccination and SARS-CoV-2 variants. Indicated treatment: around 19 received Ad26.COV2.S at low or high dose, single or two shots; about five received placebo; per-sample allocation not given. Sampling happened 63 days after the first vaccine or placebo injection. Measured with immunoSEQ multiplex PCR; TCRdb has only the in-frame clones, and not every one. The profile covers about 350,000 clones, with approximately 86% appearing a single time and roughly 10% taken by the ten largest. Sequenced here: peripheral blood, sampled in a trial of Ad26.COV2.S vaccine versus placebo. The source of these receptors is a person between 18 and 65 years old who received the Ad26.COV2.S COVID-19 vaccine or a placebo.

The chain combines TRBV5-6 with TRBJ2-7; maybe TRBD1 (5 bases). Trimming cost V 4 bases and J 3 bases, with 11 bases left between them. This CDR3 has 13 residues. In germline, CDR1 is SGHDT, CDR2 YYEEEE. Here the CDR3 reads CASSEAGRYEQYF. For the CDR3, the DNA is TGTGCCAGCAGCGAAGCAGGGCGCTACGAGCAGTACTTC.

The chain links TRBV19 to TRBJ1-6, with D uncertain. The CDR3 has 15 amino acids. Germline V gene lookup returns CDR1 LNHDA and CDR2 SQIVND (reference sequence). Trimming shortened V by 6 bases and J by 10 bases, and 19 bases separated the two germline ends. The CDR3 DNA reads TGTGCCAGTAGCTCCTCCGGGATAGAGAGATCACCCCTCCACTTT. This encodes CASSSSGIERSPLHF.

This clone appeared once. V gene TRBV6-2 or TRBV6-3 combines with J gene TRBJ1-6, with D uncertain. Germline lookup yields CDR1 MNHEY and CDR2 SVGEGT. CDR3 length: 14 residues. Trimming stripped 4 bases from V and 3 bases from J, with 7 bases between. The CDR3 region is CASSFRDYNSPLHF. Here the CDR3 DNA reads TGTGCCAGCAGTTTTAGAGACTATAATTCACCCCTCCACTTT.

This chain connects TRBV5-1 to TRBJ1-1; TRBD1 might be the D (6 bases). The CDR3 is made up of 16 amino acids. The V end lost 4 bases, the J end lost 1 base, and 17 bases lay between the germline ends. Germline V gives CDR1 SGHRS, CDR2 YFSETQ. CDR3 in amino acids: CASSPRADRSNTEAFF. The CDR3 coding sequence is TGCGCCAGCAGCCCCCGCGCAGACAGGTCGAACACTGAAGCTTTCTTT.

This chain joins TRBV5-6 and TRBJ1-3, with unresolved D. Trimming stripped 3 bases from V and 2 bases from J, with 15 bases between. Germline V gene sequence: CDR1 SGHDT, CDR2 YYEEEE. This CDR3 comprises 16 residues. The CDR3, as DNA: TGTGCCAGCAGCTCAGTGACCGAAAGTGCTGGAAACACCATATATTTT. Its protein product is CASSSVTESAGNTIYF.

This clone was found once. This CDR3 is also generated by other DNA sequences in the sample. This chain uses TRBV5-1 with TRBJ2-7; possible D gene TRBD1, 5 bases. CDR1 is SGHRS, CDR2 YFSETQ, per germline. The CDR3 is 13 residues long. The V gene lost 2 bases and the J gene lost 2 bases, with 8 bases spanning the gap. The CDR3 is CASSLAGTYEQYF. DNA of the CDR3: TGCGCCAGCAGCTTAGCAGGGACCTACGAGCAGTACTTC.

V and J are TRBV7-9 and TRBJ2-1; no clear D. Trimming removed 3 bases from V and 9 bases from J, with 15 bases in between. CDR3 length: 14 amino acids. From germline, CDR1 is SEHNR and CDR2 FQNEAQ (reference sequence). CDR3 nucleotide sequence: TGTGCCAGCAGCTTTCTTTTACATCGTGGTGAGCAGTTCTTC. Protein: CASSFLLHRGEQFF.

This clone was found many times. CDR3 loop: CASSDSGHNSPLHF. The CDR3 nucleotides read TGTGCCAGCAGTGACTCGGGTCATAATTCACCCCTCCACTTT. The chain joins TRBV6-4 to TRBJ1-6, with D unclear. The CDR3 runs to 14 residues. Trimming took 0 bases from V and 5 from J, leaving 5 bases between them. Germline V lookup: CDR1 MRHNA, CDR2 SNTAGT.

V usage is TRBV10-3 and J usage is TRBJ1-1; perhaps TRBD1 as D (5 bases). The CDR3 is made up of 13 amino acids. Germline V gives CDR1 ENHRY, CDR2 SYGVKD. The ends were cut back, 8 bases at V and 2 bases at J, with 12 bases in the middle. CDR3 sequence (DNA): TGTGCCATCCTCAGAGGGGTAAACACTGAAGCTTTCTTT. It yields the protein CAILRGVNTEAFF.

This chain uses TRBV4-1 with TRBJ2-7; TRBD1 might be the D (5 bases). The ends were cut back, 2 bases at V and 2 bases at J, with 13 bases in the middle. The CDR3 is 15 residues long. Per germline, CDR1 MGHRA and CDR2 YSYEKL. The CDR3 nucleotides read TGCGCCAGCAGCCAAACGGACACGGCGACCTACGAGCAGTACTTC. This translates into CASSQTDTATYEQYF.

This clone was counted between two and nine times. V and J are TRBV19 and TRBJ1-5, with D possibly being TRBD1 (5 bases). Germline V gene lookup returns CDR1 LNHDA and CDR2 SQIVND (reference sequence). Trimming stripped 5 bases from V and 6 bases from J, with 14 bases between. The CDR3 loop spans 14 amino acids. For the CDR3, the DNA is TGTGCCAGTAGTTCTGGGGGTGGGGGTCAGCCCCAGCATTTT. This translates into CASSSGGGGQPQHF.

The chain couples TRBV24-1 to TRBJ2-6, with D perhaps assigned TRBD1 or TRBD2 (5 bases each). CDR1 is KGHDR, CDR2 SFDVKD, per germline. V shed 7 bases and J shed 0 bases, with 12 bases lying between them. This CDR3 spans 16 amino acids. In nucleotides, the CDR3 is TGTGCCACCAGGGGACCAGGGCCCTCTGGGGCCAACGTCCTGACTTTC. Translation: CATRGPGPSGANVLTF.

The chain uses TRBV19 and TRBJ2-1; D is ambiguous. Germline values: CDR1 LNHDA, CDR2 SQIVND (reference sequence). With 0 bases removed from V and 1 base from J, the gap between germline ends came to 13 bases. CDR3 size: 17 residues. The CDR3 DNA reads TGTGCCAGTAGTATAGATTGGGCAGAAAGGTCCTACAATGAGCAGTTCTTC. The encoded protein is CASSIDWAERSYNEQFF.

The chain combines TRBV4-3 with TRBJ1-2; TRBD1 aligns across 7 bases. In germline, CDR1 is LGHNA, CDR2 YSLEER. The V and J ends lost 1 base and 8 bases, in that order; junction bases with no gene match: 16. The CDR3 loop spans 17 amino acids. As DNA, the CDR3 is TGCGCCAGCAGCCAAGGGGGGCCGGGACAGCCTCGATTCGGCTACACCTTC. It translates to CASSQGGPGQPRFGYTF.

The V gene is TRBV10-3, the J gene TRBJ2-5; 8 bases are a match to TRBD1. Trimming took 6 bases from V and 5 from J; bases not matched to a gene: 8. CDR1 is ENHRY and CDR2 is SYGVKD in the germline V gene. The CDR3 consists of 14 residues. The CDR3 nucleotides read TGTGCCATCAGACAGGGGGATATCGGGGAGACCCAGTACTTC. Its protein is CAIRQGDIGETQYF.

The V call is TRBV4-2, the J call TRBJ2-2, with a weak D call TRBD1 (6 bases). The ends were cut back, 3 bases at V and 0 bases at J, with 14 bases in the middle. CDR1 and CDR2 (germline): LGHNA, YNFKEQ. The CDR3 has 17 amino acids. The CDR3 DNA is TGTGCCAGCAGCCAGATGGGCCGGACAGCGAACACCGGGGAGCTGTTTTTT. It translates to CASSQMGRTANTGELFF.

This clone was recorded only once. V is TRBV5-1 and J is TRBJ2-4; 11 positions match TRBD1. With V trimmed by 5 bases and J by 7 bases, 8 bases remained unmatched. This CDR3 is built from 15 residues. In germline, CDR1 is SGHRS, CDR2 YFSETQ. CDR3 in DNA: TGCGCCAGCAGGCCGGGACAGGGGGAGGAGAACATTCAGTACTTC. Protein sequence: CASRPGQGEENIQYF.

This chain connects TRBV7-2 to TRBJ2-5; 12 positions match TRBD2. The CDR3 length is 16 residues. Trimming removed 3 bases from V and 5 bases from J; junction bases left unmatched: 7. CDR1 is SGHTA and CDR2 is FQGNSA in the germline V gene. In DNA, the CDR3 is TGTGCCAGCAGCTTTCGACTAGCGGGAGTCTTGGAGACCCAGTACTTC. Its translation: CASSFRLAGVLETQYF.

The chain is built from TRBV3-1 (or the pseudogene TRBV3-2) and TRBJ2-2; the D call may be TRBD1 or TRBD2 (5 bases each). V lost 4 bases and J lost 5, with 23 bases in between. CDR1 is LGHDT and CDR2 is YNNKEL in the germline V gene (reference sequence). This CDR3 has 18 amino acids. The CDR3 sequence: CASSPSLWDRKGTGELFF. The CDR3 DNA is TGTGCCAGCAGCCCTTCTTTATGGGACCGAAAGGGAACCGGGGAGCTGTTTTTT.

The rearrangement links TRBV18 to TRBJ2-2, with 8 nucleotides matching TRBD1. The trim removed 1 base at V and 3 bases at J, leaving 4 bases unmatched. The germline V gene encodes CDR1 KGHSH and CDR2 LQKENI. The CDR3 extends over 16 amino acids. CDR3 sequence (DNA): TGTGCCAGCTCACCACGCCAGGGGGCCGACACCGGGGAGCTGTTTTTT. Translating gives CASSPRQGADTGELFF.

This chain joins TRBV28 and TRBJ1-1; no clear D gene. The ends were cut back, 4 bases at V and 1 base at J, with 4 bases in the middle. The germline gives CDR1 MDHEN, CDR2 SYDVKM. This CDR3 has 12 amino acids. CDR3 bases: TGTGCCAGCAGTTGGTCGAACACTGAAGCTTTCTTT. It encodes CASSWSNTEAFF.

The table lists this clone with a count of one. V gene TRBV21-1 combines with J gene TRBJ1-5. TRBV21-1 is reported as a pseudogene. The CDR3 totals 15 residues. The CDR3 sequence is CASSLGTTSNQPQHF. The CDR3 DNA reads TGTGCCAGCAGCCTTGGGACCACTAGCAATCAGCCCCAGCATTTT.

The V call is TRBV2, the J call TRBJ1-6; tentative D call: TRBD1 (5 bases). The CDR3 has 16 amino acids. In germline, CDR1 is SNHLY, CDR2 FYNNEI. With 2 bases removed from V and 3 bases from J, the gap between germline ends came to 11 bases. The CDR3 sequence: CASSEQGTVYNSPLHF. CDR3 in DNA: TGTGCCAGCAGTGAACAGGGAACAGTCTATAATTCACCCCTCCACTTT.

This clone has only one observation. This rearrangement joins TRBV10-3 to TRBJ1-2; unclear D gene. Deletions cut 5 bases from V and 0 bases from J, with 7 bases between. The CDR3 contains 13 residues. Germline assignment: CDR1 ENHRY and CDR2 SYGVKD. The CDR3 loop reads CAISHDTNYGYTF. CDR3 bases: TGTGCCATCAGTCACGACACTAACTATGGCTACACCTTC.

In its sample, this clone was seen a few times. CDR3 nucleotide sequence: TGTGCCAGTAGCCGGACAGGGGCTGGGGGCATTCAGTACTTC. Its protein is CASSRTGAGGIQYF. The chain employs TRBV19 and TRBJ2-4; 9 nucleotides agree with TRBD1. The V segment lost 6 bases and the J segment 9 bases; nucleotides outside the gene matches: 9. The germline V gene has CDR1 LNHDA and CDR2 SQIVND (reference sequence). CDR3 length equals 14 residues.

The rearrangement joins TRBV5-1 to TRBJ1-6, with 9 nucleotides matching TRBD1. Per germline, CDR1 SGHRS and CDR2 YFSETQ. Trimming at V came to 4 bases and at J to 9 bases, leaving 5 bases not matched to a gene. The CDR3 consists of 14 residues. Written as DNA, the CDR3 is TGCGCCAGCAGCCGGACAGGGGAGGCTTCACCCCTCCACTTT. Protein product: CASSRTGEASPLHF.

The gene calls are TRBV18 and TRBJ1-1; no definite D call. CDR3 length equals 14 residues. V dropped 3 bases and J dropped 1 base, with 9 bases sitting between them. CDR1 is KGHSH, CDR2 LQKENI, per germline. The CDR3 DNA reads TGTGCCAGCTCACCCTGGGCGGAGAACACTGAAGCTTTCTTT. Translation: CASSPWAENTEAFF.

The J gene is TRBJ2-7, the V gene TRBV12-3 or TRBV12-4; D not certain. Trimming removed 6 bases from V and 1 base from J, with 7 bases in between. The CDR3 consists of 12 residues. The CDR3 region is CASSKDSYEQYF. The CDR3 DNA is TGTGCCAGCAGCAAGGATTCCTACGAGCAGTACTTC.

The V and J genes are TRBV6-5 and TRBJ2-3; 7 nucleotides line up with TRBD2. V lost 10 bases, J lost 4 bases, and 11 bases stayed unmatched. The CDR3 is 14 amino acids. Germline V gives CDR1 MNHEY, CDR2 SVGAGI. The CDR3 loop reads CAMGWGGVADTQYF. As DNA, the CDR3 is TGTGCCATGGGGTGGGGAGGGGTGGCAGATACGCAGTATTTT.

This rearrangement joins TRBV4-3 to TRBJ2-5; 7 bases match TRBD1. The CDR3 extends over 16 amino acids. V shed 0 bases, J shed 3 bases, and the junction held 7 bases outside the gene matches. The germline V gene has CDR1 LGHNA and CDR2 YSLEER. CDR3 coding DNA: TGCGCCAGCAGCCAAGATCGGGACAGTTTCGAAGAGACCCAGTACTTC. It encodes CASSQDRDSFEETQYF.

This rearrangement joins TRBV24-1 to TRBJ2-7; a weak D match, TRBD1 (6 bases). Germline V gene data show CDR1 as KGHDR and CDR2 as SFDVKD. The CDR3 has 13 amino acids. The V and J ends lost 9 bases and 0 bases respectively, with 11 bases between them. CDR3 sequence: CATSPGHSYEQYF. Written as DNA, the CDR3 is TGTGCCACCTCCCCGGGACACTCCTACGAGCAGTACTTC.

The chain recombines TRBV2 with TRBJ1-2, with 8 bases aligning to TRBD1. Germline CDR1 is SNHLY and CDR2 is FYNNEI. The V gene end was trimmed by 6 bases and the J gene end by 8 bases; junction bases not matched to a gene: 11. The CDR3 runs 14 residues. This CDR3 reads CASRGGTGSGGYTF. In DNA, the CDR3 is TGTGCCAGCAGGGGAGGGACAGGATCCGGGGGCTACACCTTC. The complete variable domain, with remaining parts taken from reference TRBV2 and TRBJ1-2, reads EPEVTQTPSHQVTQMGQEVILRCVPISNHLYFYWYRQILGQKVEFLVSFYNNEISEKSEIFDDQFSVERPDGSNFTLKIRSTKLEDSAMYFCASRGGTGSGGYTFGSGTRLTVV.